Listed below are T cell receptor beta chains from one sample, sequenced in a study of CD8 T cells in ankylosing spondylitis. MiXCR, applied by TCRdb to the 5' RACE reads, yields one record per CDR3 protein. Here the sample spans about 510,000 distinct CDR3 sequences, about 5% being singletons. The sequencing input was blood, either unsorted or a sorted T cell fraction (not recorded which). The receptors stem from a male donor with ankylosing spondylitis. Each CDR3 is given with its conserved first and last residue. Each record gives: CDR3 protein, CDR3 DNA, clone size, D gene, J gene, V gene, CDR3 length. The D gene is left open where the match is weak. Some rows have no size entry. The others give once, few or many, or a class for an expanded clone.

CDR3 protein: CASSLEDPGYYNSPLHF
CDR3 DNA: TGTGCCAGCAGTTTAGAGGACCCTGGGTACTATAATTCACCCCTCCACTTT
clone size: many
D gene: .
J gene: TRBJ1-6
V gene: TRBV27
CDR3 length: 17

CDR3 protein: CASSPTTGPGTDTQYF
CDR3 DNA: TGCGCCAGCAGCCCGACGACAGGCCCCGGCACAGATACGCAGTATTTT
clone size: many
D gene: .
J gene: TRBJ2-3
V gene: TRBV5-1
CDR3 length: 16

CDR3 protein: CASSYRPPGQVQNTEAFF
CDR3 DNA: TGTGCCAGCAGTTACCGACCGCCGGGACAGGTGCAGAACACTGAAGCTTTCTTT
clone size: many
D gene: TRBD1
J gene: TRBJ1-1
V gene: TRBV6-5
CDR3 length: 18

CDR3 protein: CASSQGRRSSSSYEQYF
CDR3 DNA: TGCGCCAGCAGCCAAGGGAGACGGAGCTCGTCTTCCTACGAGCAGTACTTC
clone size: many
D gene: .
J gene: TRBJ2-7
V gene: TRBV4-1
CDR3 length: 17

CDR3 protein: CAISWGLPWELFF
CDR3 DNA: TGTGCCATCAGCTGGGGGCTCCCCTGGGAGCTGTTTTTT
clone size: .
D gene: .
J gene: TRBJ2-2
V gene: TRBV10-3
CDR3 length: 13

CDR3 protein: CATSTLGQDHEQYF
CDR3 DNA: TGTGCCACCAGCACCCTGGGACAGGACCACGAGCAGTACTTC
clone size: many
D gene: TRBD1
J gene: TRBJ2-7
V gene: TRBV15
CDR3 length: 14

CDR3 protein: CASSPLTGLAYEQFF
CDR3 DNA: TGTGCCAGCAGCCCATTAACGGGACTAGCGTATGAGCAGTTCTTC
clone size: .
D gene: TRBD2
J gene: TRBJ2-1
V gene: TRBV14
CDR3 length: 15

CDR3 protein: CASSHPSAGGITDTQYF
CDR3 DNA: TGTGCCAGCAGCCACCCCTCCGCGGGGGGAATCACGGATACGCAGTATTTT
clone size: many
D gene: TRBD2
J gene: TRBJ2-3
V gene: TRBV6-1
CDR3 length: 17

CDR3 protein: CSVGTFKREGLYRVEQYF
CDR3 DNA: TGCAGCGTTGGCACCTTTAAGCGGGAGGGCCTTTATCGTGTCGAGCAGTACTTC
clone size: many
D gene: TRBD2
J gene: TRBJ2-7
V gene: TRBV29-1
CDR3 length: 18

CDR3 protein: CASSLGGSRGTDTQYF
CDR3 DNA: TGTGCCAGCAGCTTGGGAGGTAGCAGAGGCACAGATACGCAGTATTTT
clone size: many
D gene: .
J gene: TRBJ2-3
V gene: TRBV5-4
CDR3 length: 16

CDR3 protein: CASSKVVRLQETQYF
CDR3 DNA: TGTGCCAGCAGCAAAGTGGTCAGACTTCAAGAGACCCAGTACTTC
clone size: few
D gene: .
J gene: TRBJ2-5
V gene: TRBV21-1
CDR3 length: 15

CDR3 protein: CASSPGAGANQETQYF
CDR3 DNA: TGTGCCAGCTCACCAGGAGCGGGGGCCAACCAAGAGACCCAGTACTTC
clone size: many
D gene: TRBD2
J gene: TRBJ2-5
V gene: TRBV18
CDR3 length: 16

CDR3 protein: CASHTMGLVVHEQFF
CDR3 DNA: TGTGCCAGTCATACGATGGGGCTAGTTGTCCATGAGCAGTTCTTC
clone size: many
D gene: .
J gene: TRBJ2-1
V gene: TRBV7-9
CDR3 length: 15

CDR3 protein: CASSSPGTSVSHEQYF
CDR3 DNA: TGTGCCAGCAGTTCCCCCGGGACTAGCGTGTCCCACGAGCAGTACTTC
clone size: many
D gene: TRBD2
J gene: TRBJ2-7
V gene: TRBV27
CDR3 length: 16

CDR3 protein: CASSKRAQPQHF
CDR3 DNA: TGTGCCAGCAGCAAGAGGGCCCAGCCCCAGCATTTT
clone size: many
D gene: .
J gene: TRBJ1-5
V gene: TRBV7-8
CDR3 length: 12

CDR3 protein: CASSYGGGYGYTF
CDR3 DNA: TGTGCCAGCAGTTACGGGGGGGGTTATGGCTACACCTTC
clone size: many
D gene: .
J gene: TRBJ1-2
V gene: TRBV6-5
CDR3 length: 13

CDR3 protein: CASKQIMNTEAFF
CDR3 DNA: TGCGCCAGCAAACAGATTATGAACACTGAAGCTTTCTTT
clone size: many
D gene: .
J gene: TRBJ1-1
V gene: TRBV4-1
CDR3 length: 13

CDR3 protein: CASSSLDRAHEQYF
CDR3 DNA: TGTGCCAGCAGTTCCTTGGACAGGGCACACGAGCAGTACTTC
clone size: many
D gene: TRBD1
J gene: TRBJ2-7
V gene: TRBV27
CDR3 length: 14

CDR3 protein: CASSAQLAGPSSYEQYF
CDR3 DNA: TGTGCCAGCAGCGCCCAGCTCGCGGGACCTAGCTCCTACGAGCAGTACTTC
clone size: many
D gene: .
J gene: TRBJ2-7
V gene: TRBV4-2
CDR3 length: 17

CDR3 protein: CSVEGQGNTEAFF
CDR3 DNA: TGCAGCGTTGAAGGGCAGGGGAACACTGAAGCTTTCTTT
clone size: many
D gene: .
J gene: TRBJ1-1
V gene: TRBV29-1
CDR3 length: 13

CDR3 protein: CASSSARLHHDNSPLHF
CDR3 DNA: TGCGCCAGCTCCTCTGCTCGGCTGCATCACGATAATTCACCCCTCCACTTT
clone size: many
D gene: .
J gene: TRBJ1-6
V gene: TRBV5-1
CDR3 length: 17

CDR3 protein: CASSRTGFNYGYTF
CDR3 DNA: TGTGCCAGCAGTCGGACAGGGTTTAACTATGGCTACACCTTC
clone size: many
D gene: TRBD1
J gene: TRBJ1-2
V gene: TRBV27
CDR3 length: 14

CDR3 protein: CASGWDEQYF
CDR3 DNA: TGTGCCAGCGGGTGGGACGAGCAGTACTTC
clone size: many
D gene: .
J gene: TRBJ2-7
V gene: TRBV3-1
CDR3 length: 10

CDR3 protein: CSVETGGNQPQHF
CDR3 DNA: TGCAGCGTTGAGACAGGGGGCAACCAGCCCCAGCATTTT
clone size: many
D gene: TRBD1
J gene: TRBJ1-5
V gene: TRBV29-1
CDR3 length: 13

CDR3 protein: CASSSYLGPEDIQYF
CDR3 DNA: TGTGCCAGCAGTTCTTACCTCGGCCCCGAGGACATTCAGTACTTC
clone size: few
D gene: .
J gene: TRBJ2-4
V gene: TRBV6-5
CDR3 length: 15

CDR3 protein: CASSVGAGGRGPYNEQFF
CDR3 DNA: TGTGCCAGCAGCGTAGGAGCCGGGGGTCGGGGGCCCTACAATGAGCAGTTCTTC
clone size: many
D gene: .
J gene: TRBJ2-1
V gene: TRBV9
CDR3 length: 18

CDR3 protein: CASSFGTQVGTQYF
CDR3 DNA: TGTGCCAGCAGTTTCGGGACGCAGGTCGGGACCCAGTACTTC
clone size: many
D gene: .
J gene: TRBJ2-5
V gene: TRBV6-5
CDR3 length: 14

CDR3 protein: CSASQFGTITDTQYF
CDR3 DNA: TGCAGTGCTAGTCAATTTGGGACTATCACAGATACGCAGTATTTT
clone size: many
D gene: TRBD2
J gene: TRBJ2-3
V gene: TRBV20-1
CDR3 length: 15

CDR3 protein: CASSLRDLNEQFF
CDR3 DNA: TGTGCCAGCAGTCTCCGGGACCTTAATGAGCAGTTCTTC
clone size: few
D gene: .
J gene: TRBJ2-1
V gene: TRBV27
CDR3 length: 13

CDR3 protein: CASSHSPNGMNTEAFF
CDR3 DNA: TGTGCCAGCAGCCACTCCCCGAATGGGATGAACACTGAAGCTTTCTTT
clone size: many
D gene: .
J gene: TRBJ1-1
V gene: TRBV4-2
CDR3 length: 16

CDR3 protein: CASSQDRSGHRELFF
CDR3 DNA: TGCGCCAGCAGCCAAGATCGTTCAGGACACCGGGAGCTGTTTTTT
clone size: many
D gene: .
J gene: TRBJ2-2
V gene: TRBV4-3
CDR3 length: 15

CDR3 protein: CASSPPTGMGTEAFF
CDR3 DNA: TGTGCCAGCAGTCCCCCAACAGGGATGGGCACTGAAGCTTTCTTT
clone size: many
D gene: .
J gene: TRBJ1-1
V gene: TRBV12-3/TRBV12-4
CDR3 length: 15

CDR3 protein: CASSQGPAAFEQYF
CDR3 DNA: TGTGCCAGCAGCCAAGGTCCAGCAGCCTTCGAGCAGTACTTC
clone size: .
D gene: .
J gene: TRBJ2-7
V gene: TRBV3-1
CDR3 length: 14

CDR3 protein: CATGQGVFEQYF
CDR3 DNA: TGTGCCACCGGACAGGGGGTGTTCGAGCAGTACTTC
clone size: many
D gene: TRBD1
J gene: TRBJ2-7
V gene: TRBV2
CDR3 length: 12

CDR3 protein: CASGSSGWDLAKNIQYF
CDR3 DNA: TGTGCCAGCGGTAGTAGCGGATGGGATCTAGCCAAAAACATTCAGTACTTC
clone size: .
D gene: .
J gene: TRBJ2-4
V gene: TRBV6-2/TRBV6-3
CDR3 length: 17

CDR3 protein: CASSAQSTGYNEQFF
CDR3 DNA: TGTGCCAGCAGCGCACAATCGACAGGTTACAATGAGCAGTTCTTC
clone size: few
D gene: .
J gene: TRBJ2-1
V gene: TRBV14
CDR3 length: 15

CDR3 protein: CSAIGGITHNEQFF
CDR3 DNA: TGCAGTGCTATCGGTGGAATTACGCACAATGAGCAGTTCTTC
clone size: few
D gene: .
J gene: TRBJ2-1
V gene: TRBV20-1
CDR3 length: 14

CDR3 protein: CASSRYSLPKETQYF
CDR3 DNA: TGTGCCAGCAGCCGATATTCCTTGCCAAAAGAGACCCAGTACTTC
clone size: many
D gene: .
J gene: TRBJ2-5
V gene: TRBV7-2
CDR3 length: 15

CDR3 protein: CASRSYQPQHF
CDR3 DNA: TGTGCCAGCAGGTCATATCAGCCCCAGCATTTT
clone size: many
D gene: .
J gene: TRBJ1-5
V gene: TRBV12-3/TRBV12-4
CDR3 length: 11

CDR3 protein: CASSSRTGPLNQPQHF
CDR3 DNA: TGTGCCAGCAGTTCCCGGACAGGGCCCCTCAATCAGCCCCAGCATTTT
clone size: .
D gene: TRBD1
J gene: TRBJ1-5
V gene: TRBV12-3/TRBV12-4
CDR3 length: 16

CDR3 protein: CSVLPWTGTNTEAFF
CDR3 DNA: TGCAGCGTTCTCCCCTGGACAGGGACGAACACTGAAGCTTTCTTT
clone size: many
D gene: TRBD1
J gene: TRBJ1-1
V gene: TRBV29-1
CDR3 length: 15